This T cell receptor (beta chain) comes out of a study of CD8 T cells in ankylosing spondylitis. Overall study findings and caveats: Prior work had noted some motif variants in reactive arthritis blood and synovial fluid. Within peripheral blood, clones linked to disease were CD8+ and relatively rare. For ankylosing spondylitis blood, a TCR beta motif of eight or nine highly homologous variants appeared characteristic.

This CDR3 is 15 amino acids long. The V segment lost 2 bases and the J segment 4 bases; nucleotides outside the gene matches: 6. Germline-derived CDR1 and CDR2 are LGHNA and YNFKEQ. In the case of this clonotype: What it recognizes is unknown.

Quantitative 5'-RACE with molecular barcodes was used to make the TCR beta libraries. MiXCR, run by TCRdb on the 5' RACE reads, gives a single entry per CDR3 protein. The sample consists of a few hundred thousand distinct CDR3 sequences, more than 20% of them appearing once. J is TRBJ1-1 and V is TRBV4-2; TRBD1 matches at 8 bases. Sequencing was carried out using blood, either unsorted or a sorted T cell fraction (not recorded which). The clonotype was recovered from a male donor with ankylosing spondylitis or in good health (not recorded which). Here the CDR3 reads CASSQYRQGRTEAFF. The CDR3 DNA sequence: TGTGCCAGCAGCCAATACAGACAGGGGCGCACTGAAGCTTTCTTT.